This entry concerns a single TCR beta chain. This specimen comes from a study of blood T cell repertoires in COVID-19. Study at large: PBMCs, B-cell-depleted T cells, or T cells were the source of the cDNA or gDNA that made up the material.

Clones were read by immunoSEQ multiplex PCR, and TCRdb kept only the in-frame ones, dropping some. The sample records 75,000 to 90,000 clones, about four fifths being singletons. This CDR3 has 13 residues. The V gene's germline CDR1 is GTSNPN and CDR2 SVGIG (reference sequence). Trimming took off 4 bases at V and 5 bases at J, with 12 bases between the two ends. The genes are TRBV30 and TRBJ2-1; tentative D call: TRBD1 (5 bases). The sequence was collected from a woman in her 40s with active or convalescent COVID-19. Specimen: peripheral blood. In DNA, the CDR3 is TGTGCCTGGAATCCAGGGCTTGACAATGAGCAGTTCTTC. Protein sequence: CAWNPGLDNEQFF.